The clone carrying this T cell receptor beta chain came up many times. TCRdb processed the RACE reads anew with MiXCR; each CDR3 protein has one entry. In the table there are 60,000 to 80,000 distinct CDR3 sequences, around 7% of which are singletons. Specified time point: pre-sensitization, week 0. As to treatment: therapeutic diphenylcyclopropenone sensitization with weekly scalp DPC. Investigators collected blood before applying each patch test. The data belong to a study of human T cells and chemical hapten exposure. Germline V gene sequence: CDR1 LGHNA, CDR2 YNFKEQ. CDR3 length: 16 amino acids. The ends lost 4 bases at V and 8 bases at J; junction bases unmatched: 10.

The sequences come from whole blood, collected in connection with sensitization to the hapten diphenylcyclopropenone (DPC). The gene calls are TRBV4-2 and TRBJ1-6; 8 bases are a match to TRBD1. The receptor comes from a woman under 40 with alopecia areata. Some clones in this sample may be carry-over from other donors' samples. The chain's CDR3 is CASSRRSGQGDSPLHF. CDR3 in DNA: TGTGCCAGCAGCCGCCGATCTGGACAGGGTGATTCACCCCTCCACTTT.